Presented here are 18 T cell receptor beta chains from one specimen sequenced in a study of vaccination effects on CD4 cells after COVID-19 (dated by TCRdb to 2022 to 2024). No antigen has been identified for these receptors. Libraries were built with the immunoSEQ multiplex PCR assay. Sourced from immuneACCESS, this table was stored by TCRdb with only in-frame sequences that have V and J called. A share of the clones is absent; for the studies checked, an unresolved V gene accounts for under half, and the remainder has no known explanation. Present in this sample are roughly 59,000 clones, about 78% of which were seen just once. The ten biggest clones cover 1.5% to 2% of the sample. In the ViraFEST assay, PBMC were stimulated with viral peptide pools, and antigen-specific CD4+ T cell clonotypes were then identified by expansion using TCR sequencing. After around 11 days of culture, CD4+ T cells were isolated with the EasySep CD4+ T cell isolation kit. Each participant received two doses of an mRNA SARS-CoV-2 vaccine, either BNT162b2 or mRNA-1273.

The sequenced sample was CD4+ T cells from PBMCs cultured with HCoV-OC43 spike peptides, obtained after COVID-19 vaccination. The cell subset or site tag for this specimen amounts to: HCoV-OC43 spike overlapping peptide pool stimulation. The source of these receptors is a human donor who received a COVID-19 vaccine.

The rearrangement uses TRBV9 and TRBJ2-1, with D maybe TRBD1 (6 bases). In germline, CDR1 is SGDLS, CDR2 YYNGEE. Deletions cut 0 bases from V and 1 base from J, with 8 bases between. This CDR3 region has 15 residues. The CDR3 loop reads CASSVAGDSYNEQFF. The CDR3 DNA follows: TGTGCCAGCAGCGTAGCAGGGGATTCCTACAATGAGCAGTTCTTC.

This chain connects TRBV7-2 to TRBJ2-3; 8 nucleotides match TRBD2. In germline, CDR1 is SGHTA, CDR2 FQGNSA. CDR3 length: 15 residues. V was pared by 2 bases and J by 2 bases, with 3 bases of the junction left unmatched. The CDR3 here is CASSLRGRNTDTQYF. CDR3 DNA sequence: TGTGCCAGCAGCTTACGCGGGAGGAACACAGATACGCAGTATTTT.

V and J are TRBV7-3 and TRBJ2-6; no clear D gene. Germline CDR1 reads SGHTA; CDR2 reads FQGTGA. Trimming stripped 5 bases from V and 0 bases from J, with 8 bases between. The CDR3 is 15 residues long. CDR3 residues: CASSPVFSGANVLTF. DNA for the CDR3: TGTGCCAGCAGCCCCGTCTTCTCTGGGGCCAACGTCCTGACTTTC. The variable domain in full, completed from reference TRBV7-3 and TRBJ2-6, reads GAGVSQTPSNKVTEKGKYVELRCDPISGHTALYWYRQSLGQGPEFLIYFQGTGAADDSGLPNDRFFAVRPEGSVSTLKIQRTERGDSAVYLCASSPVFSGANVLTFGAGSRLTVL.

The CDR3, as DNA: TGTGCCAGTACCACCGGGCCCGGGACCGCTGGGGCCAACGTCCTGACTTTC. This encodes CASTTGPGTAGANVLTF. The gene calls are TRBV19 and TRBJ2-6; D is possibly TRBD1 or TRBD2 (5 bases each). V lost 7 bases to trimming and J lost 2 bases, with 18 bases between them. CDR3 size: 17 residues. Germline values: CDR1 LNHDA, CDR2 SQIVND (reference sequence).

The rearrangement uses TRBV15 and TRBJ2-5, with D unclear. The germline gives CDR1 LNHNV, CDR2 YYDKDF (reference sequence). CDR3 length: 14 amino acids. V was cut by 5 bases and J by 5 bases, with 15 bases left in between. The CDR3 DNA is TGTGCCACCAGCCGCGGATCCGAATTTGAGACCCAGTACTTC. This translates into CATSRGSEFETQYF.

The CDR3 DNA sequence: TGTGCCAGCAGCGTAGCTTCTGGGGACACAGATACGCAGTATTTT. Its translation: CASSVASGDTDTQYF. The rearrangement links TRBV9 to TRBJ2-3; D is uncertain. Between the trimmed V and J ends, which lost 0 bases and 2 bases, there was a span of 10 bases. The CDR3 consists of 15 residues. Germline V gene lookup returns CDR1 SGDLS and CDR2 YYNGEE.

The chain joins TRBV6-5 to TRBJ1-5, with D perhaps matching TRBD1 (6 bases). The CDR3 extends over 16 amino acids. Trimming removed 3 bases from V and 3 bases from J, with 15 bases in between. Per the germline V gene, CDR1 is MNHEY and CDR2 is SVGAGI. The CDR3 protein is CASSYRTATTNQPQHF. The CDR3, as DNA: TGTGCCAGCAGTTATCGGACAGCTACCACCAATCAGCCCCAGCATTTT.

Only a few counts were recorded for this clone. V is TRBV7-9 and J is TRBJ2-2; 8 bases match TRBD2. The CDR3 extends over 15 amino acids. J gave up 4 bases and V 5 bases, and 6 bases lay outside the gene matches. Per germline, CDR1 SEHNR and CDR2 FQNEAQ (reference sequence). Here the CDR3 DNA reads TGTGCCAGCAGCCCCGGGGGGGTTCTCACCGGGGAGCTGTTTTTT. Translation: CASSPGGVLTGELFF. The full variable domain, its missing parts supplied by reference TRBV7-9 and TRBJ2-2, is DTGVSQNPRHKITKRGQNVTFRCDPISEHNRLYWYRQTLGQGPEFLTYFQNEAQLEKSRLLSDRFSAERPKGSFSTLEIQRTEQGDSAMYLCASSPGGVLTGELFFGEGSRLTVL.

The CDR3 coding sequence is TGTGCCAGCAGCTTGGTAGCCGGGGGGCGTAATACCGGGGAGCTGTTTTTT. Its translation is CASSLVAGGRNTGELFF. The chain is built from TRBV5-4 and TRBJ2-2; D might be TRBD2 (7 bases). The V end was cut by 0 bases, the J end by 5 bases, with 17 bases between. The germline V gene has CDR1 SGHNT and CDR2 YYREEE (reference sequence). The CDR3 length is 17 residues.

V is TRBV28 and J is TRBJ1-6; 11 nucleotides align to TRBD1. The ends lost 8 bases at V and 6 bases at J; junction bases unmatched: 9. This CDR3 has 16 residues. From germline, CDR1 is MDHEN and CDR2 SYDVKM. CDR3 protein: CASRTGGFGLNSPLHF. CDR3 DNA sequence: TGTGCCAGCCGGACAGGGGGCTTCGGTCTTAATTCACCCCTCCACTTT.

The chain has TRBV25-1 and TRBJ1-5, with TRBD1 identical over 9 bases. The CDR3 extends over 15 amino acids. Looked up from germline, CDR1 is MGHDK and CDR2 is SYGVNS. V gave up 4 bases and J gave up 7 bases; unmatched junction bases: 8. CDR3 amino acids: CASSGGDRVGQPQHF. As DNA, the CDR3 is TGTGCCAGCAGTGGGGGGGACAGGGTCGGACAGCCCCAGCATTTT.

This chain connects TRBV6-6 to TRBJ2-7, with D perhaps TRBD1 (5 bases). V lost 4 bases and J 0 bases, leaving 13 bases between the germline ends. This CDR3 comprises 15 residues. Per germline, CDR1 MNHNY and CDR2 SVGAGI (reference sequence). The CDR3: CASSLGHLSSYEQYV. In nucleotides, the CDR3 is TGTGCCAGCAGTTTAGGACATCTGAGCTCCTACGAGCAGTACGTC.

The sample holds a few counts of this clone. The chain links TRBV4-3 to TRBJ1-3, with TRBD1 as a possible D gene (5 bases). Germline assignment: CDR1 LGHNA and CDR2 YSLEER. The CDR3 has 14 amino acids. The V and J ends lost 1 base and 8 bases respectively, with 12 bases between them. The CDR3 spells CASSQGDRGHTIYF. The DNA for the CDR3 is TGCGCCAGCAGCCAAGGGGACCGCGGGCACACCATATATTTT.

This clone is a singleton in its sample. The CDR3 protein is CASSLGSAGANIQYF. The DNA for the CDR3 is TGCGCCAGCAGCTTGGGTTCCGCGGGAGCCAACATTCAGTACTTC. The V call is TRBV5-1, the J call TRBJ2-4; 7 nucleotides match TRBD2. CDR3 size: 15 residues. V lost 0 bases, J lost 7 bases, and 7 bases stayed unmatched. Germline V gene sequence: CDR1 SGHRS, CDR2 YFSETQ.

The V and J genes are TRBV7-2 and TRBJ2-5; D call uncertain. Trimming took 1 base from V and 1 from J, leaving 7 bases between them. CDR3 length: 14 amino acids. CDR1 is SGHTA, CDR2 FQGNSA, per germline. For the CDR3, the DNA is TGTGCCAGCAGCTTAGGAGGTTTCCAAGAGACCCAGTACTTC. Translated: CASSLGGFQETQYF.

Only one count was recorded for this clone. This chain uses TRBV5-1 with TRBJ2-3; no firm D call. Between the trimmed V and J ends, which lost 1 base and 4 bases, there was a span of 7 bases. The CDR3 has 13 residues. Germline lookup yields CDR1 SGHRS and CDR2 YFSETQ. CDR3 amino acids: CASSLTPADTQYF. The CDR3 nucleotides read TGCGCCAGCAGCTTGACCCCTGCAGATACGCAGTATTTT.

The chain has TRBV28 and TRBJ1-2, with unresolved D. Germline-derived CDR1 and CDR2 are MDHEN and SYDVKM. The length of the CDR3 is 16 residues. The V end was cut by 3 bases, the J end by 4 bases, with 18 bases between. CDR3 residues: CASSLVSIRGGYGYTF. Here the CDR3 DNA reads TGTGCCAGCAGTTTGGTCTCCATCCGGGGAGGCTATGGCTACACCTTC.

The chain couples TRBV6-1 to TRBJ1-4, with TRBD1 matching 10 bases. The CDR3 loop spans 16 amino acids. V lost 4 bases and J lost 7; bases outside the gene matches: 9. CDR1 and CDR2 from the germline V gene are MNHNS and SASEGT. The CDR3 is CASSVLPGTGVEKLFF. CDR3 in DNA: TGTGCCAGCAGTGTTTTACCCGGGACAGGGGTTGAAAAACTGTTTTTT.